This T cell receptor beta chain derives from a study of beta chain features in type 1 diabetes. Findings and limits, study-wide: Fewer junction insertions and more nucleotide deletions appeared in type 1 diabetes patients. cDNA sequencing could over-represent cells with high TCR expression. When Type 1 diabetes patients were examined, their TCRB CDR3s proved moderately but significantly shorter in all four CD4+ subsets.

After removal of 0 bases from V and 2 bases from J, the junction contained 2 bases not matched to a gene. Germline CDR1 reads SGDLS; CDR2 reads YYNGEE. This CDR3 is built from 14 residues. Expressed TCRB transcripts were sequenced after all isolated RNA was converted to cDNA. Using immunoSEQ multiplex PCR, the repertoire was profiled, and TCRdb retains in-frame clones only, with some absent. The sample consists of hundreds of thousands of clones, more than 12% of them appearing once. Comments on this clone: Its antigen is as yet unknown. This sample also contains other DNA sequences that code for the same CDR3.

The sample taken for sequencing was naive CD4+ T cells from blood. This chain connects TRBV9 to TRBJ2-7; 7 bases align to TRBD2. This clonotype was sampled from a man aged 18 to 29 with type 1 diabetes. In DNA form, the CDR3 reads TGTGCCAGCAGCGTAGGAGCGGGAACCTACGAGCAGTACTTC. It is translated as CASSVGAGTYEQYF.